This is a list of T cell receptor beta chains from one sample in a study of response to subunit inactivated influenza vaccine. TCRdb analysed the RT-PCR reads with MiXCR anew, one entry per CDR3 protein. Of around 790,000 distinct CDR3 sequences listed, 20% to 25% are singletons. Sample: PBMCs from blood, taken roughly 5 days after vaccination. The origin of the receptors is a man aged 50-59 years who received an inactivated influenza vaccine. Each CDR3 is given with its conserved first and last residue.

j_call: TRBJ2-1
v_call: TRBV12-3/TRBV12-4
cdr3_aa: CASSILAGVTFF

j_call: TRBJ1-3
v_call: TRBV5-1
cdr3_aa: CASSLRDSSSGNTIYF

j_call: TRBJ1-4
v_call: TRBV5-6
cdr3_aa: CASSSRRQGRRFF

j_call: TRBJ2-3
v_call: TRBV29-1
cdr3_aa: CSVEGGLAGADTQYF

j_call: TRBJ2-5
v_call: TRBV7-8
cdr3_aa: CASSLFRRGGEETQYF

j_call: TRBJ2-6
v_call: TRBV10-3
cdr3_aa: CAISPQRALAGGSGANVLTF

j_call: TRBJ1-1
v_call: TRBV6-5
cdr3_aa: CASSYIQGMNTEAFF

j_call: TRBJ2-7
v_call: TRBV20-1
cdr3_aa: CSATEGASYEQYF

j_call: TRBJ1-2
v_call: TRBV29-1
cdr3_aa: CSVQGPRNYGYTF

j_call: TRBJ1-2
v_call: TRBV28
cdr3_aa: CASSQTEYGYTF

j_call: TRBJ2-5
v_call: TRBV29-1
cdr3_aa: CSVEMEETQYF

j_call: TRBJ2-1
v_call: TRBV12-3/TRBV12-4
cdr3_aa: CASSLPSGTGGNEQFF

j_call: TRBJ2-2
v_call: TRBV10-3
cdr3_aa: CAIRNNANTGELFF

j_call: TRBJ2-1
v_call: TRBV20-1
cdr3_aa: CSARREGRYDEQFF

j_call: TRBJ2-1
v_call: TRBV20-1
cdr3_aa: CSARVRADAYNEQFF

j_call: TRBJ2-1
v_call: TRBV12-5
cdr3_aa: CASGPSWTSGRVQFF

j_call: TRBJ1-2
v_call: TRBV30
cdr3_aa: CAWSLTREDYGYTF

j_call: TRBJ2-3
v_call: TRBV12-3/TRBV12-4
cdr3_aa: CASSLDPKVTDTQYF

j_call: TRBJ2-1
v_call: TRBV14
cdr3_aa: CASSHGLAGVFSYKEQFF

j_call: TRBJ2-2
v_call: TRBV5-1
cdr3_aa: CASRAGQANTGELFF

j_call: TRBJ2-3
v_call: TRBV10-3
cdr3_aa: CAISPTSGGSTDTQYF

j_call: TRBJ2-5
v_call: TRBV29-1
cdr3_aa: CSVESATQETQYF

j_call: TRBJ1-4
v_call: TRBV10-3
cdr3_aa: CAISARGAGNEKLFF

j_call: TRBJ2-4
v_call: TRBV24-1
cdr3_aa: CATSDSPPGHNIQYF

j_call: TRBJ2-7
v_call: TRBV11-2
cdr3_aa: CASSYIRQGGEQYF

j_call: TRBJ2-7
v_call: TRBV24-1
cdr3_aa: CATSDIRSSYEQYF

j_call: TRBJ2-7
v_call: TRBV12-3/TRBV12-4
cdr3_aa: CASSLAPAAEQYF

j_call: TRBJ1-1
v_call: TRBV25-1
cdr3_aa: CASSASSGTGNTEAFF

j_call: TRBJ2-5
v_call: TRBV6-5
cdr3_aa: CASSYSPWGQETQYF

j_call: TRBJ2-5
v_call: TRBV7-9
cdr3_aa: CASSKGQGVAETQYF

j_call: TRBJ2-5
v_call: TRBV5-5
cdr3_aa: CASSLTVQETQYF

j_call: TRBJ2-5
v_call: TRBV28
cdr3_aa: CASSLSPGLFQETQYF

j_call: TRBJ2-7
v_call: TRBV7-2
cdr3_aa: CASSLFQGQLYEQYF

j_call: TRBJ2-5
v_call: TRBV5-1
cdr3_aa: CASSLDVGAAQYF

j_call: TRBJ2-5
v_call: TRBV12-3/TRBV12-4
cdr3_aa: CASSLLGKETQYF

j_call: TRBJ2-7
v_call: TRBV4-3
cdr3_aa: CASSQADRPFYEQYF

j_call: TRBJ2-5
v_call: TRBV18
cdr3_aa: CASSPRDRPETQYF

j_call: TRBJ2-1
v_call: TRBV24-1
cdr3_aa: CATSEPPGRTYNEQFF

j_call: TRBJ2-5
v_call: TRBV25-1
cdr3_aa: CASEPRGRETQYF

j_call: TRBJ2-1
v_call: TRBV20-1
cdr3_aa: CSARAPTSGPNNEQFF

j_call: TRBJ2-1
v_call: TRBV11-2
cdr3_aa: CASSLGSGSYDEQFF